The entry below describes one T cell receptor beta chain. What antigen it recognizes has not been identified. The input lacks base qualities; no much larger clone sits a single base away. The data are from a study of CD8 T cells in ankylosing spondylitis (TCRdb year 2017). Looking at the study overall: T cell receptor beta repertoires were profiled in healthy donors and ankylosing spondylitis patients so that disease-linked TCR variants could be found. The whole study cohort included roughly 110 healthy donors and some 27 ankylosing spondylitis patients. Peripheral blood samples were taken, and synovial fluid was additionally collected from ankylosing spondylitis patients. Broad study findings and their caveats: The disease-linked clones had a CD8+ phenotype and were found at relatively low frequencies in peripheral blood. Some motif variants were previously reported in synovial fluid and blood of reactive arthritis patients, suggesting common disease-initiation mechanisms. Significant enrichment of the disease-linked clones was reported in matched synovial fluid samples from ankylosing spondylitis patients. Blood from ankylosing spondylitis patients appeared to be characterized by a TCR beta motif composed of about eight highly homologous amino acid variants.

The CDR3, from cysteine to phenylalanine, totals 14 residues. The CDR3 DNA has 42 bases and is translated from base 1. Relative to germline, V is 6 bases shorter and J is 6 bases shorter, with 16 bases between their ends. From the germline V gene, CDR1 is MNHNS and CDR2 is SASEGT. This sample was sequenced with an Illumina HiSeq 2500. Quantitative 5'-RACE with molecular barcodes was used to prepare TCR beta libraries. In the original analysis: A new computational method, built on a probabilistic model of VDJ rearrangement, was used to identify disease-linked TCR variants. TCRdb trimmed the raw reads at Q25, called clones with MiXCR and kept productive beta chains. One record per CDR3 amino acid sequence lists the most common genes and DNA. In this record, the V and J calls reflect TCRdb's handling and not the investigators' own analysis. In all, the sample holds 250,000 or so distinct CDR3 sequences, and 15% to 20% of those were seen once. The top ten clones comprise roughly a third of the sample.

The chain links TRBV6-1 with TRBJ2-3, with an unclear D gene assignment. The sequence was collected from a male donor with ankylosing spondylitis or in good health (not recorded which). Sequencing was done on a sample of blood, either unsorted or a sorted T cell fraction (not recorded which). CDR3 sequence: CASSPLTGSDTQYF. The nucleotide sequence reads TGTGCCAGCAGCCCTCTTACTGGATCCGATACGCAGTATTTT.